The text below deals with one T cell receptor beta chain. The sample is drawn from a study of T cell responses to AZD1222 COVID-19 vaccine. TCRdb keeps only in-frame clones here, not all; method: immunoSEQ multiplex PCR. The sample consists of about 120,000 clones, about 92% of them appearing once. The sequences come from peripheral blood, collected on day 0 of AZD1222 vaccination. The sequence was obtained from an adult in good health.

CDR3 loop: CASSSNPLAGGPRNEQFF. DNA for the CDR3: TGTGCCAGCAGCTCAAATCCCTTAGCGGGAGGGCCTAGAAATGAGCAGTTCTTC. The rearrangement uses TRBV7-9 and TRBJ2-1, with 11 bases identical to TRBD2. Germline V gene lookup returns CDR1 SEHNR and CDR2 FQNEAQ (reference sequence). Germline trimming cut 4 bases from V and 7 bases from J; bases unmatched to any gene: 15. CDR3 length: 18 residues.